This T cell receptor beta chain appears in the sequencing data of a study of shared clonotypes between healthy human individuals. V lost 5 bases, J lost 2 bases, and 11 bases lay in between. The CDR3 covers 13 residues. CDR1 SGHDT and CDR2 YYEEEE come from the germline V gene. Positively selected for CCR7, the CD45RO-negative cells used as naive CD8 cells excluded terminally differentiated effector memory CD45RA+ cells. The protocol was immunoSEQ multiplex PCR, while the TCRdb copy is restricted to in-frame clones and leaves out a portion. The profile shows more than 2 million clones, just over 90% of them singletons.

The TCR sequence derives from a man aged 18 to 29 in good health. Some clones in this sample may be carry-over from other donors' samples. The V gene is TRBV5-6, the J gene TRBJ2-7, with a weak D call TRBD2 (5 bases). Sequenced: naive CD8+ T cells from PBMCs. CDR3 bases: TGTGCCAGCAGTCCCGGGGTGACCTACGAGCAGTACTTC. Protein: CASSPGVTYEQYF.